These 20 T cell receptor beta chains were sequenced from one sample in a study of blood T cell repertoires in COVID-19. The assay was immunoSEQ multiplex PCR, and TCRdb's table has in-frame clones only and misses some. The table records 150,000 to 200,000 clones, more than 75% of them present only once. Material: peripheral blood. The receptors shown here come from a woman aged 70 to 79 with COVID-19, enrolled during active disease.

The V and J genes are TRBV9 and TRBJ2-1; TRBD2 might be the D (5 bases). The CDR3 spans 13 residues. Trimming removed 2 bases from V and 3 bases from J, with 6 bases in between. The germline V gene encodes CDR1 SGDLS and CDR2 YYNGEE. The chain's CDR3 is CASSVAGYNEQFF. The DNA of the CDR3 is TGTGCCAGCAGCGTTGCGGGCTACAATGAGCAGTTCTTC.

The rearrangement joins TRBV3-1 (or the pseudogene TRBV3-2) to TRBJ1-2, with D possibly being TRBD1 (6 bases). CDR1 and CDR2 (germline): LGHDT, YNNKEL (reference sequence). Between the trimmed V and J ends, which lost 4 bases and 7 bases, there was a span of 19 bases. This CDR3 comprises 15 residues. CDR3 bases: TGTGCCAGCAGCCCCCCGGGGGGCCCCTCTGTTGGCTACACCTTC. Its translation: CASSPPGGPSVGYTF.

The CDR3 DNA reads as TGTGCCAGCTCACCACACCCCTCCACAGATGAGCAGTTCTTC. Amino acid sequence: CASSPHPSTDEQFF. The chain employs TRBV18 and TRBJ2-1; D call uncertain. Trimming took off 1 base at V and 8 bases at J, with 12 bases between the two ends. In germline, CDR1 is KGHSH, CDR2 LQKENI. The CDR3 sequence is 14 residues long.

As concerns this clone: One end of the junction is discordant with germline, which a read error may explain. The rearrangement joins TRBV28 to TRBJ2-7; the D gene is possibly TRBD1 (5 bases). Germline V gene sequence: CDR1 MDHEN, CDR2 SYDVKM. The CDR3 extends over 12 amino acids. CDR3 coding DNA: TGTGCCAGCAGCCTTTATTCCCAGGGTGTTAGCTTC. As protein: CASSLYSQGVSF.

The chain has TRBV2 and TRBJ1-4; 9 positions agree with TRBD1. CDR3 length: 15 residues. Germline CDR1 is SNHLY and CDR2 is FYNNEI. V shed 6 bases, J shed 4 bases, and the junction held 6 bases outside the gene matches. As DNA, the CDR3 is TGTGCCAGCAGCCTTACAGGGGGCGGTAATGAAAAACTGTTTTTT. Encoded protein: CASSLTGGGNEKLFF.

The chain joins TRBV11-3 to TRBJ2-1, with D possibly being TRBD1 (6 bases). CDR1 is SGHNT, CDR2 YENEEA, per germline. Trimming pared 1 base from V and 5 bases from J, leaving 15 bases between. The CDR3 is made up of 16 amino acids. CDR3 in amino acids: CASSLGTVVSHNEQFF. In DNA form, the CDR3 reads TGTGCCAGCAGCTTAGGGACAGTAGTATCCCACAATGAGCAGTTCTTC.

This clone was found a few times. The chain links TRBV3-1 (or the pseudogene TRBV3-2) to TRBJ2-1, with 11 positions matching TRBD2. Germline V lookup: CDR1 LGHDT, CDR2 YNNKEL (reference sequence). The V gene end was trimmed by 4 bases and the J gene end by 4 bases; junction bases not matched to a gene: 9. This CDR3 contains 17 residues. This CDR3 reads CASSPLFSGRAYNEQFF. The CDR3 region has the DNA TGTGCCAGCAGCCCACTTTTTAGCGGGAGGGCGTACAATGAGCAGTTCTTC.

The chain links TRBV2 to TRBJ1-2, with D possibly being TRBD1 (5 bases). This CDR3 comprises 13 residues. With 8 bases removed from V and 3 bases from J, the gap between germline ends came to 13 bases. CDR1 and CDR2 from the germline V gene are SNHLY and FYNNEI. The CDR3, as DNA: TGTGCCAGCCGACAGTCGAGTGACTATGGCTACACCTTC. Translation gives CASRQSSDYGYTF. Looking up the rest from reference TRBV2 and TRBJ1-2 gives the full variable domain: EPEVTQTPSHQVTQMGQEVILRCVPISNHLYFYWYRQILGQKVEFLVSFYNNEISEKSEIFDDQFSVERPDGSNFTLKIRSTKLEDSAMYFCASRQSSDYGYTFGSGTRLTVV.

The V gene is TRBV30, the J gene TRBJ2-3, with D uncertain. Trimming removed 1 base from V and 0 bases from J, with 5 bases in between. This CDR3 has 13 amino acids. The germline gives CDR1 GTSNPN, CDR2 SVGIG (reference sequence). The CDR3 DNA reads as TGTGCCTGGAGTGGGGCAAGCACAGATACGCAGTATTTT. As protein: CAWSGASTDTQYF. Drawing the rest from reference TRBV30 and TRBJ2-3, the complete variable domain is SQTIHQWPATLVQPVGSPLSLECTVEGTSNPNLYWYRQAAGRGLQLLFYSVGIGQISSEVPQNLSASRPQDRQFILSSKKLLLSDSGFYLCAWSGASTDTQYFGPGTRLTVL.

The V gene is TRBV15, the J gene TRBJ1-4; 11 bases are a match to TRBD1. The germline gives CDR1 LNHNV, CDR2 YYDKDF (reference sequence). The CDR3 loop spans 16 amino acids. V shed 0 bases, J shed 8 bases, and the junction held 5 bases outside the gene matches. CDR3 in amino acids: CATSRDQGQGAEKLFF. CDR3 coding DNA: TGTGCCACCAGCAGAGACCAAGGACAGGGGGCAGAAAAACTGTTTTTT. The full variable domain, completed using reference TRBV15 and TRBJ1-4, is DAMVIQNPRYQVTQFGKPVTLSCSQTLNHNVMYWYQQKSSQAPKLLFHYYDKDFNNEADTPDNFQSRRPNTSFCFLDIRSPGLGDTAMYLCATSRDQGQGAEKLFFGSGTQLSVL.

The chain links TRBV14 to TRBJ2-7; 9 nucleotides match TRBD2. J gave up 3 bases and V 4 bases, and 7 bases lay outside the gene matches. CDR3 length equals 15 residues. CDR1 is SGHDN, CDR2 FVKESK, per germline. The CDR3 DNA reads as TGTGCCAGCAGCCCCAGACTAGCGGCTTACTACGAGCAGTACTTC. Translated: CASSPRLAAYYEQYF.

This clone was counted a single time. The chain employs TRBV11-2 and TRBJ2-1, with 7 bases matching TRBD2. Germline CDR1 and CDR2: SGHAT and FQNNGV. V shed 3 bases, J shed 3 bases, and the junction held 5 bases outside the gene matches. CDR3 size: 15 residues. CDR3 loop: CASSFPGGSYNEQFF. For the CDR3, the DNA is TGTGCCAGCAGCTTCCCTGGCGGGAGCTACAATGAGCAGTTCTTC.

This clone was seen only a few times. The chain uses TRBV13 and TRBJ2-7; TRBD2 might be the D (5 bases). The CDR3 has 13 amino acids. From germline, CDR1 is PRHDT and CDR2 FYEKMQ (reference sequence). V lost 4 bases and J 7 bases, leaving 14 bases between the germline ends. This CDR3 is CASSSREGWEQYF. The CDR3 DNA is TGTGCCAGCAGCTCGAGGGAAGGCTGGGAGCAGTACTTC.

This clone has a single count. CDR3 region: CASSQLGQGIYEQYF. The DNA of the CDR3 is TGTGCCAGCAGCCAACTGGGACAGGGTATCTACGAGCAGTACTTC. This sequence joins TRBV7-9 and TRBJ2-7; TRBD1 matches 9 bases. J gave up 3 bases and V 5 bases, and 8 bases lay outside the gene matches. The germline V gene has CDR1 SEHNR and CDR2 FQNEAQ (reference sequence). The CDR3 contains 15 residues.

The chain combines TRBV28 with TRBJ2-7, with 15 bases fitting TRBD2. The CDR3 is 17 residues long. Trimming took 0 bases from V and 4 from J; bases not matched to a gene: 4. From germline, CDR1 is MDHEN and CDR2 SYDVKM. CDR3 region: CASSLWGTSGRTYEQYF. CDR3 sequence (DNA): TGTGCCAGCAGTTTATGGGGGACTAGCGGGAGGACTTACGAGCAGTACTTC.

This clone was counted only a few times. The V call is TRBV28, the J call TRBJ1-2; maybe TRBD1 (6 bases). V was shortened by 2 bases and J by 7 bases, with 17 bases between the two germline ends. The length of the CDR3 is 15 residues. Germline V lookup: CDR1 MDHEN, CDR2 SYDVKM. The CDR3 sequence: CASSLVGRGNLGYTF. CDR3 bases: TGTGCCAGCAGTTTAGTCGGCAGGGGAAACCTTGGCTACACCTTC.

V gene TRBV28 combines with J gene TRBJ1-2, with D possibly matching TRBD1 (6 bases). The germline CDR1 and CDR2 sequences are MDHEN and SYDVKM. The CDR3 runs 15 residues. V shed 6 bases and J shed 3 bases, with 17 bases lying between them. The CDR3 nucleotides are TGTGCCAGCAGGAGCAGGGGTGGGGCCTACTATGGCTACACCTTC. Translation gives CASRSRGGAYYGYTF.

This clone was recorded once. CDR3 residues: CASSYGTALAFF. The CDR3 DNA reads TGTGCCAGCAGTTACGGGACAGCGTTGGCTTTCTTT. This rearrangement joins TRBV6-2 or TRBV6-3 to TRBJ1-1; TRBD1 matches at 7 bases. CDR1 is MNHEY and CDR2 is SVGEGT in the germline V gene. V shed 2 bases, J shed 11 bases, and the junction held 5 bases outside the gene matches. The CDR3 totals 12 residues.

The chain has TRBV5-1 and TRBJ1-6; TRBD1 aligns across 10 bases. The V segment lost 3 bases and the J segment 9 bases; nucleotides outside the gene matches: 3. This CDR3 is built from 14 residues. From germline, CDR1 is SGHRS and CDR2 YFSETQ. The CDR3 sequence is CASSSGQGTSPLHF. The CDR3 bases are TGCGCCAGCAGCTCGGGACAGGGGACTTCACCCCTCCACTTT.

The chain's CDR3 is CASSYRTSRGIQYF. CDR3 nucleotide sequence: TGTGCCAGCAGCTACAGGACTAGTCGAGGCATTCAGTACTTC. V is TRBV7-2 and J is TRBJ2-4; TRBD2 agrees at 7 bases. The germline CDR1 and CDR2 sequences are SGHTA and FQGNSA. The CDR3 runs to 14 residues. The trim removed 4 bases at V and 9 bases at J, leaving 9 bases unmatched.